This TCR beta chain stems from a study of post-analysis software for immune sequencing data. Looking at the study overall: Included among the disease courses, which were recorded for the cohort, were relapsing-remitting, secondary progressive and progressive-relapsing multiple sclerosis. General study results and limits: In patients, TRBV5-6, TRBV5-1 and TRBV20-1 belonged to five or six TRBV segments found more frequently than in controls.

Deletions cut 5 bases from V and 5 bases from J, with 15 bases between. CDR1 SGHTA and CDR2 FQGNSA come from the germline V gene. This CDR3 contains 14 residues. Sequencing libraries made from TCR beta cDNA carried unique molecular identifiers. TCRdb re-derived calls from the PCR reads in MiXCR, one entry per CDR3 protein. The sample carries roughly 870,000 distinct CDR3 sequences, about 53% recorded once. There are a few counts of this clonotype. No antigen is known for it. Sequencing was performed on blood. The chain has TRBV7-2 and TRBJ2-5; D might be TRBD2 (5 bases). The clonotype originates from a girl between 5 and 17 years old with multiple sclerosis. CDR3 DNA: TGTGCCAGCAGCACTAGACATGGTGGGGAGACCCAGTACTTC. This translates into CASSTRHGGETQYF. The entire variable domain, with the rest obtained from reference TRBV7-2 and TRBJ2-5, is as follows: GAGVSQSPSNKVTEKGKDVELRCDPISGHTALYWYRQSLGQGLEFLIYFQGNSAPDKSGLPSDRFSAERTGGSVSTLTIQRTQQEDSAVYLCASSTRHGGETQYFGPGTRLLVL.